These 17 T cell receptor beta chains share one sample of origin, sequenced in a study of T cell responses to AZD1222 COVID-19 vaccine. Profiled with immunoSEQ multiplex PCR; TCRdb holds only in-frame clones, not every one. The table lists more than 150,000 clones, 90% of them singletons. Specimen: peripheral blood, collected on day 0 of AZD1222 vaccination. The receptors originated from an adult in good health.

The rearrangement joins TRBV11-2 to TRBJ1-1; 7 nucleotides agree with TRBD1. CDR1 and CDR2 (germline): SGHAT, FQNNGV. Losses at the gene ends were 2 bases for V and 3 bases for J; bases not matched to a gene: 0. The CDR3 sequence is 13 residues long. CDR3 nucleotides: TGTGCCAGCAGCTTACAGGGGGACACTGAAGCTTTCTTT. It yields the protein CASSLQGDTEAFF.

In DNA form, the CDR3 reads TGTGCCAGCTCACCTACCCCTGAGGCCTACACCATATATTTT. Its translation: CASSPTPEAYTIYF. This sequence joins TRBV18 and TRBJ1-3, with unresolved D. This CDR3 is built from 14 residues. Trimming stripped 3 bases from V and 8 bases from J, with 14 bases between. Per germline, CDR1 KGHSH and CDR2 LQKENI.

J is TRBJ1-2 and V is TRBV4-3; D is perhaps TRBD1 (5 bases). V was pared by 6 bases and J by 3 bases, with 11 bases between. Germline V gene data show CDR1 as LGHNA and CDR2 as YSLEER. The CDR3 runs to 13 residues. The CDR3 protein is CASSMDKDYGYTF. As DNA, the CDR3 is TGCGCCAGCAGTATGGACAAGGACTATGGCTACACCTTC.

The gene calls are TRBV5-6 and TRBJ2-3; maybe TRBD2 (6 bases). The CDR3 loop spans 14 amino acids. Germline-derived CDR1 and CDR2 are SGHDT and YYEEEE. The ends were cut back, 5 bases at V and 6 bases at J, with 16 bases in the middle. The CDR3 bases are TGTGCCAGCAGTCCGGGACTCGCACATGATACGCAGTATTTT. It encodes CASSPGLAHDTQYF.

J is TRBJ2-3 and V is TRBV10-3; D unclear. Per the germline V gene, CDR1 is ENHRY and CDR2 is SYGVKD. Trimming took off 8 bases at V and 3 bases at J, with 6 bases between the two ends. The CDR3 loop spans 11 amino acids. CDR3 sequence: CAIGRTDTQYF. The CDR3 DNA sequence: TGTGCCATCGGGCGAACAGATACGCAGTATTTT.

The DNA for the CDR3 is TGCGCCAGCAGCATGGGACAGGGGCGGACTGAAGCTTTCTTT. Translation: CASSMGQGRTEAFF. V is TRBV5-1 and J is TRBJ1-1, with 10 bases fitting TRBD1. CDR3 length: 14 residues. V lost 4 bases and J lost 5; bases outside the gene matches: 5. CDR1 is SGHRS, CDR2 YFSETQ, per germline.

The sample holds one count of this clone. The V gene is TRBV29-1, the J gene TRBJ1-2; 7 nucleotides agree with TRBD1. The CDR3 contains 12 residues. Germline V gives CDR1 SQVTM, CDR2 ANQGSEA. V gave up 6 bases and J gave up 8 bases; unmatched junction bases: 9. In DNA form, the CDR3 reads TGCAGCGTAACCGACAGGGTGGACGGCTACACCTTC. Amino acid sequence: CSVTDRVDGYTF.

The chain joins TRBV6-6 to TRBJ1-2, with a possible D match to TRBD1 (5 bases). V was clipped by 6 bases and J by 3 bases, with 11 bases between them. The CDR3 consists of 13 residues. Germline assignment: CDR1 MNHNY and CDR2 SVGAGI (reference sequence). The CDR3 protein is CASSPDRDYGYTF. The CDR3 DNA is TGTGCCAGCAGCCCCGACAGAGACTATGGCTACACCTTC.

This clone was counted only a few times. The chain employs TRBV10-3 and TRBJ1-5; 7 bases match TRBD1. Germline-derived CDR1 and CDR2 are ENHRY and SYGVKD. This CDR3 comprises 15 residues. Trimming at V came to 10 bases and at J to 0 bases, leaving 9 bases not matched to a gene. CDR3 sequence: CATLLDRYSNQPQHF. The CDR3 DNA sequence: TGTGCCACCCTACTGGACAGGTATAGCAATCAGCCCCAGCATTTT.

This clone was detected a few times. The rearrangement uses TRBV7-7 and TRBJ2-5, with a weak D call TRBD1 (6 bases). CDR3 length: 13 amino acids. The V gene's germline CDR1 is SSHAT and CDR2 FNYEAQ (reference sequence). This CDR3 is CASARGRQETQYF. The CDR3 nucleotides read TGTGCTAGTGCCAGGGGACGACAAGAGACCCAGTACTTC.

The genes are TRBV5-6 and TRBJ2-5; D possibly matches TRBD1 or TRBD2 (5 bases each). V was pared by 0 bases and J by 5 bases, with 11 bases between. Germline V gene sequence: CDR1 SGHDT, CDR2 YYEEEE. This CDR3 has 14 residues. The CDR3 coding sequence is TGTGCCAGCAGCTTGGGGGGGAATGGGGAGACCCAGTACTTC. Its translation is CASSLGGNGETQYF.

V gene TRBV5-1 combines with J gene TRBJ2-4; 14 positions match TRBD2. Looked up from germline, CDR1 is SGHRS and CDR2 is YFSETQ. With V trimmed by 4 bases and J by 8 bases, 8 bases remained unmatched. The CDR3 is made up of 16 amino acids. CDR3 amino acids: CASSATSGGAGDIQYF. CDR3 DNA sequence: TGCGCCAGCAGCGCGACTAGCGGGGGGGCCGGGGACATTCAGTACTTC.

V and J are TRBV11-2 and TRBJ1-5; D is unresolved. V lost 4 bases, J lost 5 bases, and 9 bases lay in between. The CDR3 is 13 amino acids. Germline CDR1 and CDR2: SGHAT and FQNNGV. CDR3 loop: CASSWEVDQPQHF. CDR3 in DNA: TGTGCCAGCAGCTGGGAAGTGGATCAGCCCCAGCATTTT.

The rearrangement links TRBV18 to TRBJ1-5; D not certain. V gave up 2 bases and J gave up 2 bases, with 7 bases separating them. The CDR3 length is 14 residues. Germline V gives CDR1 KGHSH, CDR2 LQKENI. The CDR3 DNA reads TGTGCCAGCTCACCAGCTAATGGCAATCAGCCCCAGCATTTT. It yields the protein CASSPANGNQPQHF.

This clone was detected a few times. This rearrangement joins TRBV28 to TRBJ1-2; unclear D gene. Germline-derived CDR1 and CDR2 are MDHEN and SYDVKM. The CDR3 totals 13 residues. Trimming pared 7 bases from V and 7 bases from J, leaving 16 bases between. CDR3 nucleotide sequence: TGTGCCAGCAAACTCCGGGCAGGCGGTGGCTACACCTTC. It yields the protein CASKLRAGGGYTF.

The chain employs TRBV7-3 and TRBJ2-1; the D gene is possibly TRBD2 (6 bases). V was trimmed by 5 bases and J by 11 bases, leaving 16 bases between them. The length of the CDR3 is 13 residues. CDR1 and CDR2 (germline): SGHTA, FQGTGA. DNA of the CDR3: TGTGCCAGCAGCATTGCCGGGACTGGCAAGCAGTTCTTC. It specifies CASSIAGTGKQFF.

J is TRBJ1-5 and V is TRBV5-5; no reliable D call. V shed 2 bases and J shed 3 bases, with 3 bases lying between them. The CDR3 loop spans 12 amino acids. Germline V gene sequence: CDR1 SGHKS, CDR2 YYEKEE (reference sequence). In DNA, the CDR3 is TGTGCCAGCAGCTTCCCCAATCAGCCCCAGCATTTT. Its protein product is CASSFPNQPQHF.